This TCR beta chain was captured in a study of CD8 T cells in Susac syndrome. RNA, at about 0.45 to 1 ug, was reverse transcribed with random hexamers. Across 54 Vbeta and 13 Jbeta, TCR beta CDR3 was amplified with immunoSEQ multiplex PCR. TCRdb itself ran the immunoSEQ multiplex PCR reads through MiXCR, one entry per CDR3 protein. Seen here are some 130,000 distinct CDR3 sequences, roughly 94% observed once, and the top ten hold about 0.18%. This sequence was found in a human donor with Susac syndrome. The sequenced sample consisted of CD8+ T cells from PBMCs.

This chain's CDR3 is CASSLLTGRRGPYEQYF. CDR3 bases: TGTGCCAGCAGTTTACTAACTGGTCGCAGGGGCCCCTACGAGCAGTACTTC. The chain employs TRBV27 and TRBJ2-7; TRBD1 might be the D (6 bases). Germline V gene sequence: CDR1 MNHEY, CDR2 SMNVEV (reference sequence). The ends were cut back, 2 bases at V and 2 bases at J, with 19 bases in the middle. This CDR3 contains 17 residues.